This T cell receptor (beta chain) was sequenced in a study of PD-L1 blockade in urothelial cancer. Overall study context: The patients first took atezolizumab in about 2014, receiving 1,200 mg intravenously every 3 weeks. Analysis of blood occurred 3 weeks (second dose) and 6 weeks after treatment start. Overall study results and limits: Pretreatment TCR clonality in blood, when below the median, was predictive of better survival.

Points on this clone: The antigen is undetermined.

The time point was: pretreatment peripheral blood. Urothelial carcinoma in patients was locally advanced or metastatic. This table comes from immunoSEQ multiplex PCR, and its TCRdb copy is limited to in-frame clones, with some not included. The table lists 70,000 to 75,000 clones, roughly 84% of them singletons. The germline gives CDR1 MNHNS, CDR2 SASEGT. V lost 6 bases and J 0 bases, leaving 9 bases between the germline ends. The CDR3 is 15 residues long. This TCR was recovered from a woman in her 70s with urothelial cancer. V and J are TRBV6-1 and TRBJ2-6; D is uncertain. The material sequenced was PBMCs, taken around atezolizumab (anti-PD-L1) treatment. In nucleotides, the CDR3 is TGTGCCAGCAGCCTTCTGTTCTCTGGGGCCAACGTCCTGACTTTC. It specifies CASSLLFSGANVLTF.